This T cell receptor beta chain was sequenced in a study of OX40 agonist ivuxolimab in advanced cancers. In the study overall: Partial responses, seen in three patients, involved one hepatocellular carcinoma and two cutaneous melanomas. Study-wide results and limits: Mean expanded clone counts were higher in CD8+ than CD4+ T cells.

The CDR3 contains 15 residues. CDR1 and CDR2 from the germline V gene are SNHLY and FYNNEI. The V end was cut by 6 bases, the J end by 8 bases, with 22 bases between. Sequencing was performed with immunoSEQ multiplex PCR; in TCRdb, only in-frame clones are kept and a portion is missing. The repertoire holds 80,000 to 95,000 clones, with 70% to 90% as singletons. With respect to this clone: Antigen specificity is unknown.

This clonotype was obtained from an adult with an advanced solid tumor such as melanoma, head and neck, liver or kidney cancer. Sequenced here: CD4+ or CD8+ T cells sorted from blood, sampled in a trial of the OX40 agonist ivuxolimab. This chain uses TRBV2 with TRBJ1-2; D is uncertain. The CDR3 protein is CASSAPGGQFRGYTF. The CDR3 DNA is TGTGCCAGCAGCGCGCCAGGTGGGCAATTCCGGGGCTACACCTTC.